Listed here is a single T cell receptor (beta chain). CDR1 and CDR2 from the germline V gene are GTSNPN and SVGIG (reference sequence). The CDR3 has 15 amino acids. V shed 4 bases, J shed 3 bases, and the junction held 11 bases outside the gene matches. This sample was taken from a study of T cell responses to AZD1222 COVID-19 vaccine. The table came from immunoSEQ multiplex PCR; TCRdb's copy has only in-frame clones and leaves some out. Of 65,000 to 80,000 clones in the sample, 83% were seen once. The chain joins TRBV30 to TRBJ2-7, with 8 bases matching TRBD2. The sequencing here drew on peripheral blood, taken 28 days after the second AZD1222 dose. The receptor was isolated from an adult who received the AZD1222 COVID-19 vaccine. CDR3 DNA sequence: TGTGCCTGGACCGATCGGGGACTAGGTATCTACGAGCAGTACTTC. It codes for CAWTDRGLGIYEQYF.